These 30 T cell receptor beta chains were all obtained from the same sample, sequenced in a study of T cell repertoires in cytomegalovirus infection. These receptors' targets are unknown. TCRdb ran MiXCR on the reads and lists one entry per CDR3 protein. The sample contains tens of thousands of distinct CDR3 sequences, 20% to 25% of which appear only once. The sample was CD8+ T cells from cultured PBMCs, taken from culture after CMV antigen stimulation. Receptors originate from a human donor in good health (CMV status not recorded). Some clones in this sample may be carry-over from other donors' samples.

This clonotype was recorded at least ten times. The J gene is TRBJ2-1, the V gene TRBV7-9, with 8 bases fitting TRBD2. This CDR3 is 16 amino acids long. V lost 4 bases to trimming and J lost 6 bases; unmatched junction nucleotides: 11. Germline V gene lookup returns CDR1 SEHNR and CDR2 FQNEAQ (reference sequence). The CDR3 region has the DNA TGTGCCAGCAGCTCCAGCGGGAGCACTTTCGGCAATGAGCAGTTCTTC. This sequence encodes CASSSSGSTFGNEQFF.

This clonotype was seen a few times. A much larger clone sits a single nucleotide away, making a read error possible. The conserved final phenylalanine or tryptophan is absent from the CDR3, which likely points to a read error. The genes are TRBV7-2 and TRBJ1-4; D uncertain. Germline lookup yields CDR1 SGHTA and CDR2 FQGNSA. V gave up 2 bases and J gave up 8 bases, with 9 bases separating them. This CDR3 has 13 residues. CDR3 sequence: CASSLPSGEKLFY. CDR3 coding DNA: TGTGCCAGCAGCTTACCCTCGGGCGAAAAACTGTTTTAT.

The V and J genes are TRBV10-3 and TRBJ1-5, with 8 positions matching TRBD1. Germline V lookup: CDR1 ENHRY, CDR2 SYGVKD. The CDR3 contains 20 residues. Germline trimming cut 3 bases from V and 0 bases from J; bases unmatched to any gene: 16. The CDR3 sequence is CAISESGDRRSLYSNQPQHF. For the CDR3, the DNA is TGTGCCATCAGTGAAAGCGGGGACAGGAGATCACTCTATAGCAATCAGCCCCAGCATTTT.

The gene calls are TRBV27 and TRBJ2-1; D is possibly TRBD1 or TRBD2 (6 bases each). Germline V gene data show CDR1 as MNHEY and CDR2 as SMNVEV (reference sequence). The CDR3 contains 14 residues. V lost 6 bases, J lost 6 bases, and 15 bases lay in between. CDR3 loop: CASRRGEWPNEQFF. CDR3 sequence (DNA): TGTGCCAGCAGGAGGGGGGAGTGGCCCAATGAGCAGTTCTTC.

This clonotype occurred a few times. The chain employs TRBV6-2 or TRBV6-3 and TRBJ1-1; D uncertain. The CDR3 covers 12 residues. Trimming shortened V by 2 bases and J by 5 bases, and 6 bases separated the two germline ends. Germline assignment: CDR1 MNHEY and CDR2 SVGEGT. The CDR3 bases are TGTGCCAGCAGTTACGTGAGAACTGAAGCTTTCTTT. This encodes CASSYVRTEAFF.

This chain uses TRBV7-4 with TRBJ2-1; D could derive from TRBD1 or TRBD2 (6 bases each). V lost 0 bases and J lost 7, with 10 bases in between. Looked up from germline, CDR1 is SGHVT and CDR2 is SQSDAQ. This CDR3 region has 14 residues. CDR3 loop: CASSLAGGRNEQFF. The CDR3 DNA reads as TGTGCCAGCAGCTTAGCGGGGGGCCGGAATGAGCAGTTCTTC. Filled out from reference TRBV7-4 and TRBJ2-1, the complete variable domain reads GAGVSQSPRYKVAKRGRDVALRCDSISGHVTLYWYRQTLGQGSEVLTYSQSDAQRDKSGRPSGRFSAERPERSVSTLKIQRTEQGDSAVYLCASSLAGGRNEQFFGPGTRLTVL.

This clonotype has ten or more counts. V gene TRBV6-6 combines with J gene TRBJ2-1; D not certain. The length of the CDR3 is 14 residues. The germline V gene encodes CDR1 MNHNY and CDR2 SVGAGI (reference sequence). Trimming cost V 7 bases and J 0 bases, with 10 bases left between them. The DNA of the CDR3 is TGTGCCAGCACACCCTTGGCCTCCTACAATGAGCAGTTCTTC. Its translation: CASTPLASYNEQFF.

The chain employs TRBV19 and TRBJ2-1; D may be TRBD2 (5 bases). CDR1 LNHDA and CDR2 SQIVND come from the germline V gene (reference sequence). V lost 3 bases to trimming and J lost 6 bases, with 12 bases between them. CDR3 length: 14 amino acids. The CDR3 DNA follows: TGTGCCAGTAGTATTCCCGGGAAGGTCAATGAGCAGTTCTTC. Its translation: CASSIPGKVNEQFF.

In its sample, this clonotype was seen a few times. Written as DNA, the CDR3 is TGCAGTGCTAGAGATCTACTAGCAGGGGGGTACACTGAAGCTTTCTTT. Translating gives CSARDLLAGGYTEAFF. The chain employs TRBV20-1 and TRBJ1-1, with 7 bases that match TRBD1. Trimming took 0 bases from V and 3 from J; bases not matched to a gene: 10. This CDR3 comprises 16 residues. Germline CDR1 and CDR2: DFQATT and SNEGSKA (reference sequence).

The chain recombines TRBV6-2 or TRBV6-3 with TRBJ1-2, with D perhaps TRBD1 (5 bases). V was pared by 0 bases and J by 0 bases, with 8 bases between. Germline CDR1 reads MNHEY; CDR2 reads SVGEGT. The length of the CDR3 is 15 residues. The CDR3 here is CASSYSDRPNYGYTF. The CDR3 DNA is TGTGCCAGCAGTTACTCCGACAGACCTAACTATGGCTACACCTTC.

This clonotype came up a few times. The rearrangement uses TRBV7-8 and TRBJ1-1, with no clear D. Per the germline V gene, CDR1 is SGHVS and CDR2 is FQNEAQ. Trimming took 6 bases from V and 2 from J, leaving 16 bases between them. The CDR3 is made up of 15 amino acids. The CDR3 nucleotides read TGTGCCAGCAGTTACAGTAGGCAAACCAACACTGAAGCTTTCTTT. Translation gives CASSYSRQTNTEAFF.

The chain joins TRBV4-1 to TRBJ1-1; no reliable D call. This CDR3 is built from 15 residues. Germline V gene sequence: CDR1 MGHRA, CDR2 YSYEKL. Trimming left V 0 bases short and J 0 bases short, with 8 bases between. The CDR3 is CASSQDPVLNTEAFF. In DNA form, the CDR3 reads TGCGCCAGCAGCCAAGATCCAGTGTTGAACACTGAAGCTTTCTTT.

The chain carries TRBV10-3 and TRBJ2-7; 9 bases line up with TRBD1. The CDR3 runs 15 residues. V shed 3 bases, J shed 3 bases, and the junction held 6 bases outside the gene matches. Germline CDR1 is ENHRY and CDR2 is SYGVKD. CDR3 sequence: CAISETGTGNYEQYF. Here the CDR3 DNA reads TGTGCCATCAGTGAAACCGGGACAGGGAACTACGAGCAGTACTTC.

This clonotype was observed at least ten times. This rearrangement joins TRBV7-2 to TRBJ1-1; the D gene is possibly TRBD1 (6 bases). CDR3 length equals 15 residues. Trimming took 4 bases from V and 1 from J, leaving 13 bases between them. CDR1 and CDR2 (germline): SGHTA, FQGNSA. Here the CDR3 DNA reads TGTGCCAGCAGCTCTCCTGGACAGAAGAACACTGAAGCTTTCTTT. Residues: CASSSPGQKNTEAFF.

The V gene is TRBV7-8, the J gene TRBJ2-7, with D hard to call. CDR1 and CDR2 (germline): SGHVS, FQNEAQ. V shed 0 bases and J shed 2 bases, with 8 bases lying between them. The CDR3 consists of 14 residues. This CDR3 is CASSLAENPYEQYF. CDR3 DNA sequence: TGTGCCAGCAGCTTAGCGGAAAATCCCTACGAGCAGTACTTC.

The J gene is TRBJ2-3, the V gene TRBV12-3 or TRBV12-4; tentatively, D is TRBD2 (5 bases). This CDR3 spans 14 amino acids. Trimming removed 3 bases at V and 3 bases at J, with 10 bases between. CDR3 region: CASSLGGPTDTQYF. The CDR3 nucleotides are TGTGCCAGCAGTTTGGGCGGGCCAACAGATACGCAGTATTTT.

This clonotype was found a few times. The chain recombines TRBV7-9 with TRBJ2-7; no clear D. CDR1 and CDR2 (germline): SEHNR, FQNEAQ (reference sequence). The CDR3 consists of 11 residues. V shed 6 bases and J shed 1 base, with 4 bases lying between them. The chain's CDR3 is CASRNSYEQYF. The CDR3 bases are TGTGCCAGCAGAAATTCCTACGAGCAGTACTTC.

The table lists this clonotype with many counts. The chain joins TRBV7-8 to TRBJ2-7; TRBD1 agrees at 10 bases. The trim removed 3 bases at V and 2 bases at J, leaving 4 bases unmatched. The CDR3 is 15 amino acids. The germline V gene has CDR1 SGHVS and CDR2 FQNEAQ. CDR3 protein: CASSFRDRGTYEQYF. DNA for the CDR3: TGTGCCAGCAGCTTCAGGGACAGGGGAACCTACGAGCAGTACTTC.

As to this clonotype: This may stem from a read error, because a much larger clone lies one nucleotide away. The chain uses TRBV7-2 and TRBJ2-3; TRBD1 aligns across 7 bases. Trimming cost V 4 bases and J 2 bases; bases outside gene matches: 12. Germline CDR1 is SGHTA and CDR2 is FQGNSA. This CDR3 is 17 amino acids long. CDR3 loop: CASSSWDSIALTDTQYF. CDR3 nucleotides: TGTGCCAGCAGCTCTTGGGACAGTATAGCCCTCACAGATACGCAGTATTTT.

This clonotype was found a few times. The V gene is TRBV12-3 or TRBV12-4, the J gene TRBJ1-5, with 9 bases fitting TRBD1. CDR3 length: 14 residues. The J segment lost 5 bases and the V segment lost 6 bases, leaving 5 bases of the junction unmatched. In DNA, the CDR3 is TGTGCCAGCAGAACAGGGGGCCTAGATCAGCCCCAGCATTTT. Amino acids: CASRTGGLDQPQHF.

This clonotype was found a few times. The CDR3 region is CASSYEEGGVFGTQYF. As DNA, the CDR3 is TGTGCCAGCAGTTACGAGGAGGGGGGTGTGTTCGGGACCCAGTACTTC. The gene calls are TRBV6-2 or TRBV6-3 and TRBJ2-5, with D possibly called TRBD1 or TRBD2 (6 bases each). Germline CDR1 and CDR2: MNHEY and SVGEGT. The V end lost 2 bases, the J end lost 7 bases, and 20 bases lay between the germline ends. This CDR3 spans 16 amino acids.

On this clonotype: Its ends do not fully match the called genes, so a read error is possible. The J gene is TRBJ2-1, the V gene TRBV7-3; D remains ambiguous. CDR1 and CDR2 from the germline V gene are SGHTA and FQGTGA. The CDR3 runs 17 residues. This CDR3 is CASSSERIVNPYNEQFF. Here the CDR3 DNA reads TGTGCCAGCAGCTCTGAGAGGATAGTGAACCCCTATAATGAGCAGTTCTTC.

This clonotype has just a few counts. This sequence joins TRBV6-1 and TRBJ2-4; D gene uncertain. Germline values: CDR1 MNHNS, CDR2 SASEGT. The CDR3 spans 16 residues. Trimming took 1 base from V and 0 from J, leaving 10 bases between them. CDR3 nucleotide sequence: TGTGCCAGCAGTGAAGTGGACGTTAGAGCCAAAAACATTCAGTACTTC. Protein product: CASSEVDVRAKNIQYF.

This clonotype was found once. The chain couples TRBV12-3 or TRBV12-4 to TRBJ1-1; D is undetermined. Trimming stripped 1 base from V and 5 bases from J, with 5 bases between. This CDR3 contains 12 residues. The CDR3 spells CASSLVVTEAFF. DNA for the CDR3: TGTGCCAGCAGTTTAGTGGTGACTGAAGCTTTCTTT.

This sequence joins TRBV6-5 and TRBJ2-3; the D call may be TRBD1 or TRBD2 (5 bases each). Germline V CDR1 and CDR2: MNHEY, SVGAGI. The CDR3 consists of 15 residues. The V and J ends lost 5 bases and 3 bases respectively, with 15 bases between them. The CDR3 loop reads CASSPGKGNTDTQYF. CDR3 coding DNA: TGTGCCAGCAGTCCCGGGAAGGGGAATACAGATACGCAGTATTTT.

This clonotype was seen a handful of times. The rearrangement uses TRBV20-1 and TRBJ1-5, with no clear D. This CDR3 is 13 amino acids long. The V and J ends lost 6 bases and 4 bases respectively, with 13 bases between them. Germline V lookup: CDR1 DFQATT, CDR2 SNEGSKA (reference sequence). CDR3 nucleotides: TGCAGTGCCTTGGACTTACCGAATCAGCCCCAGCATTTT. It is translated as CSALDLPNQPQHF.

The chain couples TRBV27 to TRBJ1-2; weak D call: TRBD1 (5 bases). With 0 bases removed from V and 8 bases from J, the gap between germline ends came to 16 bases. CDR3 length: 15 amino acids. Germline loops: CDR1 MNHEY, CDR2 SMNVEV (reference sequence). The CDR3 coding sequence is TGTGCCAGCAGTTTATCGCAGGGCCTCAGTGTCGGCTACACCTTC. Translating gives CASSLSQGLSVGYTF.

The sample holds many counts of this clonotype. V usage is TRBV7-2 and J usage is TRBJ2-5; D gene ambiguous. Germline V gives CDR1 SGHTA, CDR2 FQGNSA. Trimming pared 5 bases from V and 2 bases from J, leaving 9 bases between. The CDR3 covers 13 residues. CDR3 amino acids: CASSRWPQETQYF. The DNA for the CDR3 is TGTGCCAGCAGCCGCTGGCCACAAGAGACCCAGTACTTC.

The table lists this clonotype with a count of one. The J gene is TRBJ1-4, the V gene TRBV7-2; 8 bases agree with TRBD1. Germline loops: CDR1 SGHTA, CDR2 FQGNSA. Trimming cost V 3 bases and J 8 bases; bases outside gene matches: 5. The CDR3 consists of 14 residues. CDR3 DNA: TGTGCCAGCAGCTTCGGACAGGGAGGAGAAAAACTGTTTTTT. Residues: CASSFGQGGEKLFF.

The V gene is TRBV7-2, the J gene TRBJ2-1; a weak D match, TRBD1 (5 bases). V was pared by 7 bases and J by 6 bases, with 22 bases between. CDR1 and CDR2 (germline): SGHTA, FQGNSA. This CDR3 is 16 amino acids long. The CDR3 DNA sequence: TGTGCCAGCACCAAAAACCCAACTCAGGGTTTCAATGAGCAGTTCTTC. Amino acid sequence: CASTKNPTQGFNEQFF.